These 32 T cell receptor beta chains were all obtained from the same sample, sequenced in a study of T cell changes during pregnancy in multiple sclerosis. Only in-frame clones appear in the TCRdb table, and some are missing; sequencing was by immunoSEQ multiplex PCR. This table has some 73,000 clones, roughly 92% appearing once. The sequencing used peripheral blood, collected in the third trimester of pregnancy. Receptors originate from a female donor in good health, enrolled as a control in a pregnancy study.

This chain joins TRBV7-2 and TRBJ2-7; 11 bases agree with TRBD2. The CDR3 sequence is 16 residues long. With 5 bases clipped from V and 4 bases from J, the junction kept 10 bases outside the gene matches. The germline CDR1 and CDR2 sequences are SGHTA and FQGNSA. Here the CDR3 DNA reads TGTGCCAGCAGCATCTCCCCCTCTAGCGGGAGGTACGAGCAGTACTTC. Translation gives CASSISPSSGRYEQYF.

The chain joins TRBV27 to TRBJ1-6; D remains ambiguous. The CDR3 sequence is 14 residues long. Deletions cut 6 bases from V and 4 bases from J, with 10 bases between. Germline lookup yields CDR1 MNHEY and CDR2 SMNVEV (reference sequence). CDR3 sequence: CASRKREYNSPLHF. The CDR3 nucleotides read TGTGCCAGCAGGAAACGGGAGTATAATTCACCCCTCCACTTT.

This clone came up once. The chain uses TRBV28 and TRBJ2-7; D not resolved. Germline loops: CDR1 MDHEN, CDR2 SYDVKM. This CDR3 region has 13 residues. Trimming pared 3 bases from V and 3 bases from J, leaving 9 bases between. The CDR3 spells CASSFPGGYEQYF. DNA for the CDR3: TGTGCCAGCAGTTTTCCCGGCGGCTACGAGCAGTACTTC.

The J gene is TRBJ2-3, the V gene TRBV6-4, with 7 bases identical to TRBD2. The CDR3 runs to 14 residues. J lost 1 base, V lost 2 bases, and 0 bases had no gene match. Germline assignment: CDR1 MRHNA and CDR2 SNTAGT. This CDR3 is CASSDAGGTDTQYF. CDR3 coding DNA: TGTGCCAGCAGTGACGCGGGGGGCACAGATACGCAGTATTTT.

This chain uses TRBV2 with TRBJ2-7; 10 bases are shared with TRBD2. Trimming took 7 bases from V and 4 from J; bases not matched to a gene: 7. This CDR3 is 14 amino acids long. Germline CDR1 and CDR2: SNHLY and FYNNEI. This CDR3 reads CASTPGLAIYEQYF. The CDR3 DNA reads TGTGCCAGCACACCGGGACTAGCGATTTACGAGCAGTACTTC.

In its sample, this clone was seen once. This chain links TRBV28 with TRBJ1-1; D is possibly TRBD1 (6 bases). Trimming left V 8 bases short and J 6 bases short, with 16 bases between. CDR3 size: 13 residues. The germline CDR1 and CDR2 sequences are MDHEN and SYDVKM. The CDR3 reads CASGTQGTPEAFF. As DNA, the CDR3 is TGTGCCAGCGGAACCCAGGGGACCCCTGAAGCTTTCTTT.

This sequence joins TRBV27 and TRBJ2-7, with TRBD2 matching over 10 bases. V dropped 5 bases and J dropped 5; count of bases not matched to a gene: 9. The CDR3 has 15 amino acids. CDR1 is MNHEY and CDR2 is SMNVEV in the germline V gene (reference sequence). The CDR3 spells CASSTTGLAIDEQYF. CDR3 sequence (DNA): TGTGCCAGCAGTACAACGGGACTAGCGATTGACGAGCAGTACTTC.

The genes are TRBV7-9 and TRBJ2-3, with TRBD1 matching 7 bases. J was trimmed by 3 bases and V by 5 bases; bases with no gene match: 5. This CDR3 contains 14 residues. CDR1 SEHNR and CDR2 FQNEAQ come from the germline V gene (reference sequence). As DNA, the CDR3 is TGTGCCAGCAGCCCGGACAGGACTACAGATACGCAGTATTTT. Protein sequence: CASSPDRTTDTQYF.

The CDR3 here is CASRYIQPTDGYGYTF. CDR3 sequence (DNA): TGTGCCAGCAGGTACATTCAACCGACTGACGGGTATGGCTACACCTTC. The rearrangement links TRBV28 to TRBJ1-2; D call uncertain. This CDR3 contains 16 residues. Germline V CDR1 and CDR2: MDHEN, SYDVKM. Trimming removed 6 bases at V and 5 bases at J, with 22 bases between.

This rearrangement joins TRBV7-3 to TRBJ2-2; 7 nucleotides line up with TRBD1. CDR1 is SGHTA and CDR2 is FQGTGA in the germline V gene. With 4 bases clipped from V and 8 bases from J, the junction kept 7 bases outside the gene matches. CDR3 length: 14 residues. The CDR3, as DNA: TGTGCCAGCAGCTACCGACAGGGATCAGGGGAGCTGTTTTTT. Translated: CASSYRQGSGELFF.

The J gene is TRBJ2-3, the V gene TRBV4-1, with a possible D match to TRBD2 (5 bases). V was trimmed by 0 bases and J by 0 bases, leaving 10 bases between them. This CDR3 spans 16 amino acids. Germline CDR1 is MGHRA and CDR2 is YSYEKL. The CDR3 DNA reads as TGCGCCAGCAGCCAAGATGGAGGTCGTAGCACAGATACGCAGTATTTT. This encodes CASSQDGGRSTDTQYF.

This chain connects TRBV6-1 to TRBJ2-5; 9 bases agree with TRBD2. The CDR3 has 15 amino acids. The germline V gene encodes CDR1 MNHNS and CDR2 SASEGT. J was trimmed by 1 base and V by 4 bases; bases with no gene match: 4. The CDR3 DNA is TGTGCCAGCAGTGGATGGCGGGAGGGCCAAGAGACCCAGTACTTC. It yields the protein CASSGWREGQETQYF.

J is TRBJ2-7 and V is TRBV4-1; 14 bases are shared with TRBD2. Germline V gives CDR1 MGHRA, CDR2 YSYEKL. Losses at the gene ends were 5 bases for V and 5 bases for J; bases not matched to a gene: 8. CDR3 length: 16 amino acids. The CDR3 DNA sequence: TGCGCCAGCAGCGAGACTAGCGGGAGGGGGATCGACGAGCAGTACTTC. Translation gives CASSETSGRGIDEQYF.

The chain has TRBV27 and TRBJ1-5; a possible D gene is TRBD1 (6 bases). Germline CDR1 reads MNHEY; CDR2 reads SMNVEV (reference sequence). V dropped 3 bases and J dropped 0 bases, with 9 bases sitting between them. The CDR3 is made up of 15 amino acids. The CDR3 loop reads CASSFDRYSNQPQHF. CDR3 DNA: TGTGCCAGCAGTTTTGACAGGTATAGCAATCAGCCCCAGCATTTT.

This clone appeared a single time. This chain connects TRBV29-1 to TRBJ2-7; D is uncertain. Germline V gives CDR1 SQVTM, CDR2 ANQGSEA. Trimming took 0 bases from V and 1 from J, leaving 4 bases between them. The CDR3 is 12 amino acids. This chain's CDR3 is CSVEDRSYEQYF. CDR3 in DNA: TGCAGCGTTGAAGACAGGTCCTACGAGCAGTACTTC.

This chain links TRBV19 with TRBJ2-4; D may be TRBD1 (5 bases). Trimming removed 4 bases from V and 5 bases from J, with 9 bases in between. Germline V gene lookup returns CDR1 LNHDA and CDR2 SQIVND (reference sequence). CDR3 length: 13 residues. Here the CDR3 reads CASSKGSQNIQYF. In DNA form, the CDR3 reads TGTGCCAGTAGTAAGGGGTCGCAAAACATTCAGTACTTC. The complete variable domain, with remaining parts taken from reference TRBV19 and TRBJ2-4, reads DGGITQSPKYLFRKEGQNVTLSCEQNLNHDAMYWYRQDPGQGLRLIYYSQIVNDFQKGDIAEGYSVSREKKESFPLTVTSAQKNPTAFYLCASSKGSQNIQYFGAGTRLSVL.

The CDR3 DNA follows: TGTGCCAGTAGTACCCGGACAGGGGGAAGCCCTGAAGCTTTCTTT. Translation gives CASSTRTGGSPEAFF. The chain employs TRBV19 and TRBJ1-1; 10 bases line up with TRBD1. Germline CDR1 is LNHDA and CDR2 is SQIVND (reference sequence). J lost 6 bases, V lost 4 bases, and 8 bases had no gene match. The CDR3 runs 15 residues.

The genes are TRBV11-3 and TRBJ2-7, with 8 positions matching TRBD2. J gave up 5 bases and V 5 bases, and 8 bases lay outside the gene matches. Per germline, CDR1 SGHNT and CDR2 YENEEA. This CDR3 region has 14 residues. The CDR3 nucleotides read TGTGCCAGCAGCCAAAGCGGGGGAGGGGACGAGCAGTACTTC. This sequence encodes CASSQSGGGDEQYF.

The V call is TRBV28, the J call TRBJ2-7, with 7 bases matching TRBD1. The V gene end was trimmed by 7 bases and the J gene end by 3 bases; junction bases not matched to a gene: 3. The CDR3 spans 12 residues. Germline CDR1 reads MDHEN; CDR2 reads SYDVKM. CDR3 residues: CASKGQLYEQYF. CDR3 coding DNA: TGTGCCAGCAAGGGACAGCTCTACGAGCAGTACTTC.

The chain couples TRBV2 to TRBJ2-5; no reliable D call. This CDR3 comprises 13 residues. Germline values: CDR1 SNHLY, CDR2 FYNNEI. V was trimmed by 1 base and J by 5 bases, leaving 8 bases between them. In DNA form, the CDR3 reads TGTGCCAGCAGTGAAGTTGCCGGGGAGACCCAGTACTTC. It encodes CASSEVAGETQYF.

This clone was found once. The rearrangement joins TRBV7-6 to TRBJ2-7, with TRBD2 matching 7 bases. The ends lost 3 bases at V and 7 bases at J; junction bases unmatched: 9. CDR1 and CDR2 (germline): SGHVS, FNYEAQ. The CDR3 contains 14 residues. The DNA of the CDR3 is TGTGCCAGCAGCTTGGGGGGGGGAGGGTCGGAGCAGTACTTC. It translates to CASSLGGGGSEQYF.

CDR3 sequence reads: CASSLVRESEAFF. In DNA form, the CDR3 reads TGTGCCAGCAGCTTGGTCCGGGAGTCTGAAGCTTTCTTT. This chain connects TRBV5-4 to TRBJ1-1, with no clear D. V lost 0 bases to trimming and J lost 6 bases, with 9 bases between them. The germline CDR1 and CDR2 sequences are SGHNT and YYREEE (reference sequence). There are 13 residues in the CDR3.

The rearrangement links TRBV6-1 to TRBJ2-7, with D perhaps TRBD2 (6 bases). Germline assignment: CDR1 MNHNS and CDR2 SASEGT. Trimming removed 2 bases at V and 2 bases at J, with 13 bases between. This CDR3 spans 15 amino acids. The CDR3 coding sequence is TGTGCCAGCAGTGAAACGGGGGTCGGACCCTACGAGCAGTACTTC. Amino acid sequence: CASSETGVGPYEQYF.

This clone appeared a few times. This chain uses TRBV4-2 with TRBJ1-3, with a possible D match to TRBD1 (6 bases). Germline loops: CDR1 LGHNA, CDR2 YNFKEQ. V shed 3 bases and J shed 7 bases, with 19 bases lying between them. The CDR3 contains 16 residues. CDR3 sequence: CASSHLRGGLANTIYF. CDR3 bases: TGTGCCAGCAGCCATCTTAGGGGGGGTTTGGCGAACACCATATATTTT.

The chain carries TRBV7-3 and TRBJ2-5, with 9 bases fitting TRBD1. Per the germline V gene, CDR1 is SGHTA and CDR2 is FQGTGA. CDR3 length equals 17 residues. V lost 2 bases and J lost 4; bases outside the gene matches: 11. The CDR3 DNA reads as TGTGCCAGCAGCTTAGGCCCCCGGACAGGGGTTTTAGAGACCCAGTACTTC. Translating it yields CASSLGPRTGVLETQYF.

This clone was detected a few times. V usage is TRBV19 and J usage is TRBJ2-1; 7 bases map to TRBD1. The CDR3 contains 16 residues. Germline trimming cut 1 base from V and 5 bases from J; bases unmatched to any gene: 8. From germline, CDR1 is LNHDA and CDR2 SQIVND (reference sequence). The CDR3 region is CASSIGTGALNNEQFF. In DNA form, the CDR3 reads TGTGCCAGTAGTATAGGAACAGGGGCCCTAAACAATGAGCAGTTCTTC.

The chain is built from TRBV19 and TRBJ2-3, with 11 bases that match TRBD2. The CDR3 totals 17 residues. CDR1 and CDR2 (germline): LNHDA, SQIVND (reference sequence). The V segment lost 5 bases and the J segment 1 base; nucleotides outside the gene matches: 8. DNA for the CDR3: TGTGCCAGTAGTCGCCGCCTACTAGCGGGGGGCACAGATACGCAGTATTTT. This codes for CASSRRLLAGGTDTQYF.

J is TRBJ1-4 and V is TRBV19, with a tentative D call TRBD1 (5 bases). The CDR3 length is 16 residues. The ends were cut back, 4 bases at V and 0 bases at J, with 12 bases in the middle. Germline CDR1 and CDR2: LNHDA and SQIVND (reference sequence). This chain's CDR3 is CASSTHDSATNEKLFF. CDR3 bases: TGTGCCAGTAGTACCCACGACAGTGCAACTAATGAAAAACTGTTTTTT.

The chain recombines TRBV6-1 with TRBJ1-1, with D perhaps matching TRBD1 (5 bases). The CDR3 totals 13 residues. CDR1 and CDR2 from the germline V gene are MNHNS and SASEGT. V dropped 4 bases and J dropped 11 bases, with 17 bases sitting between them. CDR3: CASSADFGATAFF. CDR3 nucleotides: TGTGCCAGCAGTGCAGACTTTGGGGCGACGGCTTTCTTT.

V gene TRBV7-2 combines with J gene TRBJ2-1, with 11 positions matching TRBD2. CDR3 length equals 15 residues. V was pared by 2 bases and J by 8 bases, with 5 bases of the junction left unmatched. Germline V gene sequence: CDR1 SGHTA, CDR2 FQGNSA. CDR3 coding DNA: TGTGCCAGCAGCTTAACTAGCGGGAGAGGGGATGAGCAGTTCTTC. This gives the protein CASSLTSGRGDEQFF. The full variable domain, in which reference TRBV7-2 and TRBJ2-1 provide the parts outside the CDR3, is GAGVSQSPSNKVTEKGKDVELRCDPISGHTALYWYRQSLGQGLEFLIYFQGNSAPDKSGLPSDRFSAERTGGSVSTLTIQRTQQEDSAVYLCASSLTSGRGDEQFFGPGTRLTVL.

This clone was found a few times. V and J are TRBV7-9 and TRBJ1-5; D is undetermined. There are 13 residues in the CDR3. V shed 3 bases and J shed 0 bases, with 3 bases lying between them. Germline V gives CDR1 SEHNR, CDR2 FQNEAQ (reference sequence). The CDR3 nucleotides read TGTGCCAGCAGCTTCGGTAGCAATCAGCCCCAGCATTTT. Translation: CASSFGSNQPQHF.

The chain carries TRBV11-2 and TRBJ1-2; TRBD1 matches at 7 bases. The CDR3 has 15 residues. V lost 3 bases and J lost 0; bases outside the gene matches: 4. CDR1 and CDR2 (germline): SGHAT, FQNNGV. Here the CDR3 DNA reads TGTGCCAGCAGCTTTACAGGGGCCCCTAACTATGGCTACACCTTC. This encodes CASSFTGAPNYGYTF.